Shown below are 10 T cell receptor beta chains from a single sample sequenced in a study of cytomegalovirus exposure and HLA in healthy donors. The PCR employed 60 Vbeta primers together with 13 Jbeta primers. The data were produced by immunoSEQ multiplex PCR, yet TCRdb's version contains in-frame clones alone and is incomplete. Among some 97,000 clones listed, about 79% were seen once. The specimen was PBMCs. The receptors were sampled from a female donor in good health and CMV-seropositive.

DNA for the CDR3: TGTGCAAGTCGCTTAAACGGGGGACTAGCCGATAGCTCCTACAATGAGCAGTTCTTC. This encodes CASRLNGGLADSSYNEQFF. The chain links TRBV12-2 to TRBJ2-1; no DNA check was done on the table's D call, TRBD2. TRBV12-2 is reported as a pseudogene. CDR3 length equals 19 residues.

The rearrangement uses TRBV29-1 and TRBJ2-2; tentative D call: TRBD2 (6 bases). The CDR3 is made up of 11 amino acids. V was clipped by 7 bases and J by 8 bases, with 11 bases between them. Germline V gene lookup returns CDR1 SQVTM and CDR2 ANQGSEA. CDR3 protein: CSAGSPGELFF. The CDR3, as DNA: TGCAGCGCCGGGAGCCCAGGGGAGCTGTTTTTT.

V is TRBV7-9 and J is TRBJ1-5; D perhaps matches TRBD1 (6 bases). Germline CDR1 and CDR2: SEHNR and FQNEAQ (reference sequence). The CDR3 contains 17 residues. Trimming took 5 bases from V and 6 from J, leaving 23 bases between them. The CDR3 loop reads CASSQSGGVGTGQPQHF. Written as DNA, the CDR3 is TGTGCCAGCAGCCAATCGGGGGGCGTCGGGACTGGTCAGCCCCAGCATTTT.

The chain uses TRBV4-1 and TRBJ2-7; 9 bases agree with TRBD1. The CDR3 length is 15 residues. CDR1 is MGHRA, CDR2 YSYEKL, per germline. V lost 4 bases, J lost 1 base, and 5 bases stayed unmatched. CDR3 nucleotides: TGCGCCAGCAGCCCCTGGACAGGGGATTCCTACGAGCAGTACTTC. As protein: CASSPWTGDSYEQYF.

The chain is built from TRBV19 and TRBJ1-5, with D perhaps TRBD1 (6 bases). V lost 4 bases, J lost 2 bases, and 12 bases lay in between. The germline V gene has CDR1 LNHDA and CDR2 SQIVND (reference sequence). The CDR3 consists of 15 residues. Here the CDR3 DNA reads TGTGCCAGTAGTACCAAGGGGGGGGGCAATCAGCCCCAGCATTTT. Amino acids: CASSTKGGGNQPQHF.

This clone occurred once. The chain uses TRBV27 and TRBJ1-1; the match to TRBD1 covers 9 bases. The CDR3 has 14 amino acids. Looked up from germline, CDR1 is MNHEY and CDR2 is SMNVEV (reference sequence). J was trimmed by 6 bases and V by 5 bases; bases with no gene match: 7. The DNA for the CDR3 is TGTGCCAGCAGTCCCAGACAGGGGGTAGCTGAAGCTTTCTTT. This gives the protein CASSPRQGVAEAFF.

The count of this clone is one. The chain is built from TRBV7-9 and TRBJ1-4; TRBD1 is a possible D gene (6 bases). Trimming pared 0 bases from V and 8 bases from J, leaving 13 bases between. CDR3 length: 15 amino acids. Germline CDR1 SEHNR, CDR2 FQNEAQ (reference sequence). CDR3 DNA: TGTGCCAGCAGCTTAGCGACAGGTACAGGAGAAAAACTGTTTTTT. This gives the protein CASSLATGTGEKLFF. The full variable domain, rest sourced from reference TRBV7-9 and TRBJ1-4, is DTGVSQNPRHKITKRGQNVTFRCDPISEHNRLYWYRQTLGQGPEFLTYFQNEAQLEKSRLLSDRFSAERPKGSFSTLEIQRTEQGDSAMYLCASSLATGTGEKLFFGSGTQLSVL.

The chain combines TRBV18 with TRBJ1-4; no firm D call. Deletions cut 0 bases from V and 8 bases from J, with 16 bases between. The CDR3 contains 16 residues. Germline V gene sequence: CDR1 KGHSH, CDR2 LQKENI. Here the CDR3 DNA reads TGTGCCAGCTCACCACCGGAGGTTGCTGTTCGGGAAAAACTGTTTTTT. Its translation is CASSPPEVAVREKLFF.

This clone was found once. This chain joins TRBV25-1 and TRBJ2-2; 10 bases align to TRBD2. This CDR3 is built from 17 residues. The V gene end was trimmed by 6 bases and the J gene end by 4 bases; junction bases not matched to a gene: 11. Germline CDR1 is MGHDK and CDR2 is SYGVNS. CDR3 in DNA: TGTGCCAGCAGCGAACCGGCTAGCGGGAGAACCACCGGGGAGCTGTTTTTT. Translated: CASSEPASGRTTGELFF.

V and J are TRBV6-5 and TRBJ2-5; D ambiguous. The CDR3 runs 16 residues. Per the germline V gene, CDR1 is MNHEY and CDR2 is SVGAGI. Trimming removed 4 bases from V and 0 bases from J, with 15 bases in between. The CDR3, as DNA: TGTGCCAGCAGTTCTACACCCCAGGTGTACCAAGAGACCCAGTACTTC. It yields the protein CASSSTPQVYQETQYF.